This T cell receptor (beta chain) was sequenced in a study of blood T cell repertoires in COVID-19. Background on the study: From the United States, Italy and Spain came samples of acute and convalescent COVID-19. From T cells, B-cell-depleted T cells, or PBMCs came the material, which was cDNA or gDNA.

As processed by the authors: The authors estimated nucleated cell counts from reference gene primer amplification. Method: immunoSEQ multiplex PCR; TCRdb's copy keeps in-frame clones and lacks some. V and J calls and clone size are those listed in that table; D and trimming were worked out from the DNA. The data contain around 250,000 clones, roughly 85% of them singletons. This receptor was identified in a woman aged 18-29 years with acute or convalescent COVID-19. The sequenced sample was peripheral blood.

The CDR3 nucleotides are TGTGCCAGAAGCTTTGGACAGGGGATGCAGACCCAGTACTTC. This sequence encodes CARSFGQGMQTQYF. The chain has TRBV5-3 and TRBJ2-5, with TRBD1 matching over 9 bases. TRBV5-3 falls under the ORF class, with uncertain function. The junction had 5 bases not matched to a gene; V was cut back by 2 bases and J by 6 bases. The CDR3 consists of 14 residues.